What follows describes a single TCR beta chain. This clonotype was seen ten or more times. The antigen this receptor binds is unknown. No base quality values were provided; no much bigger clone lies one nucleotide off. This specimen belongs to a study of neurological immune-mediated disorders (dated by TCRdb to the late 2010s). For context, the study as a whole: Among the roughly 34 multiple sclerosis patients, relapsing-remitting MS was present in some 30 and secondary progressive MS was present in 3. The 106 TCR-beta libraries included longitudinal samples, technical triplicates and paired sorted CD4+ and CD8+ T-cell subsets alongside PBMC samples. Using UMI-based sequencing, the study compared peripheral blood TCR-beta repertoires from patients with HTLV-I-associated myelopathy (HAM/TSP), patients with multiple sclerosis, and healthy controls. The cohort was made up of about 66 subjects, consisting of around 14 HAM/TSP patients, around 35 multiple sclerosis patients and about 20 healthy controls.

Unsorted PBMC libraries were generated from 2 million PBMCs stored in RNAlater at -80 °C until RNA extraction. The multiple sclerosis patients were enrolled in a US clinical protocol that used magnetic resonance imaging to evaluate disease progression. Peripheral blood was subjected to Ficoll-Hypaque density gradient centrifugation to isolate PBMCs, which were then cryopreserved in liquid nitrogen. Trimming leaves V shorter by 3 bases and J shorter by 6 bases, with the junction holding 8 bases beyond the gene matches. The germline V gene provides CDR1 SGHVS and CDR2 FQNEAQ. Including cysteine and phenylalanine, the CDR3 has 15 amino acids. Only CDR3 DNA is held: 45 bases, read in frame from base 1. The study at large found these results: TCR clonal expansion was highest in HAM/TSP patients and lowest in MS patients, with MS patients falling below even healthy controls. No identical CDR3 amino acid sequences were found to be shared among expanded clones across subjects, suggesting that TCR-beta repertoires were private in all groups. Repertoires from 18 of 34 MS patients were grouped by phylogenetic analysis into a cluster of related CDR3 sequences, suggesting a possible repertoire-level signature. The MS cluster was not associated with any clinical or MRI features, and the authors stated that larger cohorts are needed.

cDNA was synthesized by template-switch 5'RACE using a primer with a 10-nucleotide random unique molecular identifier that tagged each TCR transcript. Every sequencing run covered 15-18 subjects and yielded more than 170 million TCR-beta sequences. The RNeasy kit was used to extract total RNA. The KAPA Real-time Library Amplification kit was used to amplify TCR-beta VDJ regions with primers targeting the TCR constant region and the 5'RACE anchor. Sample indexes and Illumina adaptors were added in a first PCR, and a second PCR then increased library yield. After Ampure bead purification, the TCR product of roughly 650 bp was size-selected on a 2% E-gel SizeSelection system. Before pooling, libraries had their quality checked on a Bioanalyzer, their concentration measured with Qubit, and their quantity determined with the Kapa Library Quantification kit. An Illumina HiSeq 2500 was used to sequence the libraries paired-end at 2 x 150 bp. To increase sequence diversity, about 25-30% phiX was spiked into each library pool. Turning to the authors' computational methods: Quality-filtered reads were processed with the UMI-based MiGEC pipeline, which removed over 75% of raw TCR sequences during error correction. VDJ genes were aligned to IMGT germline references, and clonotypes were defined by unique CDR3 amino acid sequence plus V-J genes. Clonal expansion, Shannon diversity and CDR3 relatedness (CalcPairwiseDistances, ClusterSamples) were evaluated with VDJtools, and phylogenetic trees were built with CLCbio workbench. Clones with at least 8 unique UMIs were defined as expanded, with this threshold being based on coefficient-of-variation modelling across technical triplicates. The public reads were run again by TCRdb, first through fastp at Q25 and then through MiXCR, and only productive beta chains were kept. CDR3 protein duplicates are merged, each entry listing the most common genes and DNA. What appears here as the V and J calls and clone size reflects TCRdb's work, not the paper's. The sample table holds 65,000 to 90,000 distinct CDR3 sequences, of which 2.5% to 4% were seen once. The ten largest clones add up to 4% to 6.5% of the sample.

The chain couples TRBV7-8 to TRBJ1-2, with 9 bases aligning to TRBD1. The sample was PBMCs. The sequence derives from a woman between 50 and 59 years old with multiple sclerosis. Read as DNA, the sequence is TGTGCCAGCAGCTTGGACCCCGGGACAGGGAATGGCTACACCTTC. This encodes CASSLDPGTGNGYTF.